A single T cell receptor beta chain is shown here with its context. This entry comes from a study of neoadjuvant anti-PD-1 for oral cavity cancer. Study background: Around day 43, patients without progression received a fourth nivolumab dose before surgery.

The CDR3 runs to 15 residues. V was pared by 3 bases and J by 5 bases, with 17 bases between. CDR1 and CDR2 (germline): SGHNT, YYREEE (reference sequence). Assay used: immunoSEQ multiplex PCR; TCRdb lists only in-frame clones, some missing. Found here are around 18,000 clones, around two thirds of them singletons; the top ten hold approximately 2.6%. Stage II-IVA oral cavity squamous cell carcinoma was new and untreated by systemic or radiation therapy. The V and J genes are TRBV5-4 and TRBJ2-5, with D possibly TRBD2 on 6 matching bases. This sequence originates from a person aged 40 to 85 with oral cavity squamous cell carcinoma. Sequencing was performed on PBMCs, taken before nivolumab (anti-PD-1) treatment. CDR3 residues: CASSSLAGAGETQYF. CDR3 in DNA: TGTGCCAGCAGCTCACTAGCCGGGGCCGGGGAGACCCAGTACTTC.